The rows below give T cell receptor beta chains drawn from one sample of a study of regulatory T cells in long-lasting Graves disease. TCRdb processed the multiplex PCR reads anew with MiXCR; each CDR3 protein has one entry. The sample has some 250,000 distinct CDR3 sequences; approximately 18% are singletons. Separately, the same data were catalogued under a study of T cells in Graves' hyperthyroidism and ophthalmopathy.

The sample consisted of peripheral blood mononuclear cells (PBMCs), taken at new diagnosis, from a patient treated with antithyroid drugs. The receptors stem from a woman in her 30s with Graves disease. Both conserved end residues are part of each CDR3. A D gene is named only where the DNA matches it firmly. Clone size is stated in some rows and not others, as once, few, many or a class when expanded.

>many|TRBV7-9|.|TRBJ1-1
TGTGCCAGCAGCTTACTTCGGCCGAACACTGAAGCTTTCTTT
CASSLLRPNTEAFF
>.|TRBV7-6|.|TRBJ1-6
TGTGCCAGCAGCTTGATGTCGGCCCGGGACGATAATTCACCCCTCCACTTT
CASSLMSARDDNSPLHF
>many|TRBV18|TRBD1|TRBJ1-3
TGTGCCAGCTCCCCCACAGGGGACTCTGGAAACACCATATATTTT
CASSPTGDSGNTIYF
>few|TRBV5-1|.|TRBJ2-3
TGCGCCAGCAGCTTGGTTAGTTCGGGGGGCACAGATACGCAGTATTTT
CASSLVSSGGTDTQYF
>many|TRBV18|.|TRBJ2-7
TGTGCCAGCTCACCTGTGGGGAATCCCTACGAGCAGTACTTC
CASSPVGNPYEQYF
>.|TRBV7-2|.|TRBJ2-1
TGTGCCAGCAGCGATCCCGGGAGGCAGGGGGGGGAGCAGTTCTTC
CASSDPGRQGGEQFF
>few|TRBV29-1|TRBD2|TRBJ2-4
TGCAGCGTTGTGGGACTAGCGGGGGGGCGGGCCAAAAACATTCAGTACTTC
CSVVGLAGGRAKNIQYF
>many|TRBV6-1|TRBD2|TRBJ2-3
TGTGCCAGCAGTGAGTGGGGGGGGGATACGCAGTATTTT
CASSEWGGDTQYF
>many|TRBV2|.|TRBJ2-7
TGTGCCAGCAGGTCCGACAACTACGAGCAGTACTTC
CASRSDNYEQYF
>few|TRBV20-1|TRBD1|TRBJ1-2
TGCGCTCAACCTTCGACAGGGCATTATGGCTACACCTTC
CAQPSTGHYGYTF
>many|TRBV2|TRBD1|TRBJ1-5
TGTGCCAGCAGCAGACAGGGGGATCAGCCCCAGCATTTT
CASSRQGDQPQHF
>few|TRBV19|.|TRBJ2-2
TGTGCCAGTAACGCTCAGGGATCCGCCGGGGAGCTGTTTTTT
CASNAQGSAGELFF
>many|TRBV20-1|.|TRBJ1-2
TGCAGTGCTAGACCGACAGCTAACTATGGCTACACCTTC
CSARPTANYGYTF
>many|TRBV5-1|.|TRBJ1-5
TGTGCCAGCAGCTTGGAGGGTTATAGCAATCAGCCCCAGCATTTT
CASSLEGYSNQPQHF
>many|TRBV11-2|.|TRBJ2-5
TGTGCCAGCAACCCGCCGGGCGGTGAGACCCAGTACTTC
CASNPPGGETQYF
>many|TRBV9|.|TRBJ1-4
TGTGCCAGCAGCGCGGGGGTGACTAATGAAAAACTGTTTTTT
CASSAGVTNEKLFF
>.|TRBV6-1|TRBD1|TRBJ2-2
TGTGCCAGCAGATTAACAGGGGTAGCCGGGGAGCTGTTTTTT
CASRLTGVAGELFF